This TCR beta chain stems from a study of T cell repertoires in cytomegalovirus infection. TCRdb fed the reads into MiXCR, producing one record per CDR3 protein. The sample holds roughly 230,000 distinct CDR3 sequences; about 17% are singletons and the top ten take about 45%. V lost 2 bases and J 6 bases, leaving 10 bases between the germline ends. CDR1 and CDR2 (germline): LNHDA, SQIVND (reference sequence). The CDR3 totals 13 residues. In this sample, this clonotype turned up a few times. Sequenced: CD8+ T cells from PBMCs. The chain has TRBV19 and TRBJ1-1; weak D call: TRBD1 (6 bases). This clonotype originated in a human donor in good health (CMV status not recorded). Some clones in this sample may be carry-over from other donors' samples. The CDR3 loop reads CASSITWTAEAFF. The CDR3 bases are TGTGCCAGTAGTATAACGTGGACAGCTGAAGCTTTCTTT.